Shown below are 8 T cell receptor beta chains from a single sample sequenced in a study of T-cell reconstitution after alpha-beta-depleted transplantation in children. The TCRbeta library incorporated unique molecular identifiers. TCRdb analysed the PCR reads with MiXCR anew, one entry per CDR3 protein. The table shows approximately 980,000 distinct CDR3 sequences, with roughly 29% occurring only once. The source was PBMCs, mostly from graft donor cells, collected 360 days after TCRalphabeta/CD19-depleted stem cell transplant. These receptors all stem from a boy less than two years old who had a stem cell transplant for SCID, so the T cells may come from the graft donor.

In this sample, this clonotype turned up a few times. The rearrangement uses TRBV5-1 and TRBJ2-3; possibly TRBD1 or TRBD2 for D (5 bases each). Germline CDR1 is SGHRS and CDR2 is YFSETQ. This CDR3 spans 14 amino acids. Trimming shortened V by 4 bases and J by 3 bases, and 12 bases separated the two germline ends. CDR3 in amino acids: CASSQGPQTDTQYF. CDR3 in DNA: TGCGCCAGCAGCCAGGGACCCCAGACAGATACGCAGTATTTT.

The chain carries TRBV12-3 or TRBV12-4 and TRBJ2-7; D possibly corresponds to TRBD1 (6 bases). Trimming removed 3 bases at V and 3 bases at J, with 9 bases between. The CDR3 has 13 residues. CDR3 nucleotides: TGTGCCAGCAGTTTCGGGACAAACTACGAGCAGTACTTC. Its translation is CASSFGTNYEQYF.

As DNA, the CDR3 is TGTGCCAGCAGCTTCCGGTTGTTAGCGGGGGGGGAGGATGAGCAGTTCTTC. This sequence encodes CASSFRLLAGGEDEQFF. The chain combines TRBV7-2 with TRBJ2-1, with 11 bases that match TRBD2. The CDR3 totals 17 residues. The germline gives CDR1 SGHTA, CDR2 FQGNSA. J lost 8 bases, V lost 3 bases, and 12 bases had no gene match.

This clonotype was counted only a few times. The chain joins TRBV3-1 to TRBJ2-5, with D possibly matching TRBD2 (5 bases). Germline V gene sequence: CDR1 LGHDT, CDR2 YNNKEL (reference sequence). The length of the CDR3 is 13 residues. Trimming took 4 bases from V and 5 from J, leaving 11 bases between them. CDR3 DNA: TGTGCCAGCAGCCTAAGGACTGCGGAGACCCAGTACTTC. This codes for CASSLRTAETQYF.

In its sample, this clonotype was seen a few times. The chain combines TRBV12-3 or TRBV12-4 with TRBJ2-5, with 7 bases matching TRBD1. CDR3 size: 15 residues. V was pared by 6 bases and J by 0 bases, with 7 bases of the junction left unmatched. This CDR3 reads CASSRTGGHQETQYF. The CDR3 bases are TGTGCCAGCAGCCGGACAGGTGGCCACCAAGAGACCCAGTACTTC.

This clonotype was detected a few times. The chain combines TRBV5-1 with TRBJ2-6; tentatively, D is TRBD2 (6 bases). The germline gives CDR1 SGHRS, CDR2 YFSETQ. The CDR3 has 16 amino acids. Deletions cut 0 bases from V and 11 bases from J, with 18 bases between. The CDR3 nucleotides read TGCGCCAGCAGCTTGGCTAGGGACTTCACAGGTCACGTCCTGACTTTC. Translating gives CASSLARDFTGHVLTF.

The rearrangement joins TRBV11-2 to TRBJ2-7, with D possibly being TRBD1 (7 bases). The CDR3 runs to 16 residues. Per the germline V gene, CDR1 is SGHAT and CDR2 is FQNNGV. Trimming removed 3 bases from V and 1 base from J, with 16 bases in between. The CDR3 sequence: CASSFSGGSPSYEQYF. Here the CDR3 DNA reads TGTGCCAGCAGCTTCTCAGGGGGGTCTCCTTCCTACGAGCAGTACTTC.

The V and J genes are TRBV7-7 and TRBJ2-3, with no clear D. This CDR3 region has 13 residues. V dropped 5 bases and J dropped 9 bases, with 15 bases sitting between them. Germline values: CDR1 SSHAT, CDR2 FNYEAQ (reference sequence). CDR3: CASSPKIGSTQYF. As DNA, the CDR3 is TGTGCCAGCAGCCCCAAGATAGGATCCACGCAGTATTTT.